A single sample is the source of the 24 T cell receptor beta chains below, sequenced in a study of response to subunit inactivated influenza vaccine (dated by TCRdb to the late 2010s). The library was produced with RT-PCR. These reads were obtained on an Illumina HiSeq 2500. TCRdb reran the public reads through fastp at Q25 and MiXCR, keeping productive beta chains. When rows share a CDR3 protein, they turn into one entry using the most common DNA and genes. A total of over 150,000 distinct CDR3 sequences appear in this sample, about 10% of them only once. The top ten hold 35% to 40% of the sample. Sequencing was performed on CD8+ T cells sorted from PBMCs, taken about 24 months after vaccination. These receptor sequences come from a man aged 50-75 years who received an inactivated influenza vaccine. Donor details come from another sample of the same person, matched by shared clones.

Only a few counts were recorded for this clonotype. The CDR3 sequence: CALAPLGLDFQETQYF. Here the CDR3 DNA reads TGTGCCTTGGCCCCGCTTGGACTCGACTTTCAAGAGACCCAGTACTTC. This sequence joins TRBV2 and TRBJ2-5; D might be TRBD2 (5 bases). The V end lost 11 bases, the J end lost 2 bases, and 24 bases lay between the germline ends. Germline V gene data show CDR1 as SNHLY and CDR2 as FYNNEI. The CDR3 totals 16 residues.

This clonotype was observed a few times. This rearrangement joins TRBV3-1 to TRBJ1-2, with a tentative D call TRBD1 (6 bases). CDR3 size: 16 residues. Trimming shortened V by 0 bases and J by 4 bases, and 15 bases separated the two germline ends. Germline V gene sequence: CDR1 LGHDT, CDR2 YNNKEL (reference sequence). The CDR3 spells CASSQDGGAFTYGYTF. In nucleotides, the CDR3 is TGTGCCAGCAGCCAAGACGGGGGGGCCTTTACCTATGGCTACACCTTC.

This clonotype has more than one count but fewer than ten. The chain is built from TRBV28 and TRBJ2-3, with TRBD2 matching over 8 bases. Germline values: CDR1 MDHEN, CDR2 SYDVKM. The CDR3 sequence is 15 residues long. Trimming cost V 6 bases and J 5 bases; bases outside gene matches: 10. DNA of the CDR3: TGTGCCAGCAGCTTTCCCGGACTAGCAGTAGATACGCAGTATTTT. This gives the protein CASSFPGLAVDTQYF.

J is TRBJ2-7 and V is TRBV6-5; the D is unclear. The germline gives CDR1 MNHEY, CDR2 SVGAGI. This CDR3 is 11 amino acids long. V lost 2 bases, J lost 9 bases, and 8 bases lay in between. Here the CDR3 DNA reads TGTGCCAGCAGTTACGGTCTGTGGCAGTACTTC. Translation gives CASSYGLWQYF.

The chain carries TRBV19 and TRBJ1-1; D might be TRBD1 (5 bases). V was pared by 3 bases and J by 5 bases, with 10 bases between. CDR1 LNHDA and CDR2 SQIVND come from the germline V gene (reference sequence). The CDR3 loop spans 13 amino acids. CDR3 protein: CASSMRGGTEAFF. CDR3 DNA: TGTGCCAGTAGTATGCGGGGCGGAACTGAAGCTTTCTTT.

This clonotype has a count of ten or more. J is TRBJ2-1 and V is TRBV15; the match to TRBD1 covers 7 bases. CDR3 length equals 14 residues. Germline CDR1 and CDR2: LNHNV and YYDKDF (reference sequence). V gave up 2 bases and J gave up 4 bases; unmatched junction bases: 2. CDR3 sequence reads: CATSRTTGYNEQFF. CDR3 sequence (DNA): TGTGCCACCAGCAGAACGACAGGGTACAATGAGCAGTTCTTC. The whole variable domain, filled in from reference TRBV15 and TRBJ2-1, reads DAMVIQNPRYQVTQFGKPVTLSCSQTLNHNVMYWYQQKSSQAPKLLFHYYDKDFNNEADTPDNFQSRRPNTSFCFLDIRSPGLGDTAMYLCATSRTTGYNEQFFGPGTRLTVL.

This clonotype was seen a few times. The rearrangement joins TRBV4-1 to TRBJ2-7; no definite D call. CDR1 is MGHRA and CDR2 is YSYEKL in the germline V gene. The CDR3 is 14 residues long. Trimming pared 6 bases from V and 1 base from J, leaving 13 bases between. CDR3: CASRRVQLSYEQYF. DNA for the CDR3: TGCGCCAGCAGAAGGGTACAGCTATCCTACGAGCAGTACTTC.

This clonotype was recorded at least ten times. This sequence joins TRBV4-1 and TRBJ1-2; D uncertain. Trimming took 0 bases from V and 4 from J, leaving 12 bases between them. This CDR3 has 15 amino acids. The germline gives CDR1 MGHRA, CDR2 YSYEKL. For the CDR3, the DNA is TGCGCCAGCAGCCAAGAGCGCGACGGAGGCTATGGCTACACCTTC. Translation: CASSQERDGGYGYTF.

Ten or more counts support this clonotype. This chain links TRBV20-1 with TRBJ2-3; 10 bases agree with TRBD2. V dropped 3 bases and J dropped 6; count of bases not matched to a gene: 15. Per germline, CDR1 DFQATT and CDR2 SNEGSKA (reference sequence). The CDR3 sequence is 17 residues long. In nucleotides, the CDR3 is TGCAGTGCTAGGATAGGGCTTACTAGCGGGGACTGGGATACGCAGTATTTT. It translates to CSARIGLTSGDWDTQYF.

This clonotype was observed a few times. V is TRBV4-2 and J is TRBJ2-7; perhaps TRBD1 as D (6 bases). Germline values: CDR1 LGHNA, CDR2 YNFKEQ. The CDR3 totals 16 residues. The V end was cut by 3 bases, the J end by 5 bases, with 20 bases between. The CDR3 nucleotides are TGTGCCAGCAGCCAGAACTACCGGACAGTAATCAACGAGCAGTACTTC. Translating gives CASSQNYRTVINEQYF.

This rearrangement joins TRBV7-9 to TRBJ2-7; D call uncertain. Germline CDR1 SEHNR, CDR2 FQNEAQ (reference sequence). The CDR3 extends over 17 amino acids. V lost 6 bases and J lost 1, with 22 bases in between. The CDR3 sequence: CASSPSLRRVGSYEQYF. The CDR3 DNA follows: TGTGCCAGCAGTCCCAGCCTTCGACGGGTTGGGTCCTACGAGCAGTACTTC.

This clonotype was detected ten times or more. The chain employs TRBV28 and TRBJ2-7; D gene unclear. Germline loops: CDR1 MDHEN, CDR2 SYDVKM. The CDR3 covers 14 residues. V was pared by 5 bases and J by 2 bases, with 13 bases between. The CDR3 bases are TGTGCCAGCAGTCCCTCGACTGAAACCTACGAGCAGTACTTC. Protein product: CASSPSTETYEQYF.

This CDR3 is CASSESDYTTDTQYF. The DNA of the CDR3 is TGTGCCAGCAGTGAGTCTGACTATACCACAGATACGCAGTATTTT. The chain has TRBV25-1 and TRBJ2-3, with a weak D call TRBD2 (5 bases). The CDR3 consists of 15 residues. Germline CDR1 is MGHDK and CDR2 is SYGVNS. Trimming removed 3 bases from V and 2 bases from J, with 12 bases in between.

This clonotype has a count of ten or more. The CDR3 DNA reads TGCGCCAGCAGCCGAGTGGACAGTGGCTCCTACGAGCAGTACTTC. This translates into CASSRVDSGSYEQYF. V and J are TRBV4-1 and TRBJ2-7; D is perhaps TRBD1 (6 bases). Trimming pared 4 bases from V and 0 bases from J, leaving 13 bases between. This CDR3 region has 15 residues. The V gene's germline CDR1 is MGHRA and CDR2 YSYEKL.

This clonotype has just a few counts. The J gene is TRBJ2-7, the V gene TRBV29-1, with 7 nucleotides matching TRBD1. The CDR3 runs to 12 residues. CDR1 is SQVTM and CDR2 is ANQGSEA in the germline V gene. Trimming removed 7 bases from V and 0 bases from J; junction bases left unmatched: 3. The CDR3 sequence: CSATGASYEQYF. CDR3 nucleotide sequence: TGCAGCGCCACAGGGGCCTCCTACGAGCAGTACTTC.

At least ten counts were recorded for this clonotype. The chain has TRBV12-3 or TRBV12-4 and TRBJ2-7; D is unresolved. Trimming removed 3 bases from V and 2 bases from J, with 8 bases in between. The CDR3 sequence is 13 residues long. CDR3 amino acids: CASSFRVTYEQYF. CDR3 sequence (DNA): TGTGCCAGCAGTTTCCGGGTTACCTACGAGCAGTACTTC.

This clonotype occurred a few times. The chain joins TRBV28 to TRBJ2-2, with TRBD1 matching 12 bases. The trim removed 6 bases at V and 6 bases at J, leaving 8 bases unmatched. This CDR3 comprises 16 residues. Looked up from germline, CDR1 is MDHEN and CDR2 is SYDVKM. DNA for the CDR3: TGTGCCAGCAGCCTGGGACAGGGGGCAGTAGCCGGGGAGCTGTTTTTT. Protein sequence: CASSLGQGAVAGELFF.

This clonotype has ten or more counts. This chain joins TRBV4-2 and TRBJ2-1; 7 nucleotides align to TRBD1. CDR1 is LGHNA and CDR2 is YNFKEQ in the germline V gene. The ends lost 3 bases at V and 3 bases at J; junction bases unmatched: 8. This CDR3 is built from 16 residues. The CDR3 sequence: CASSQDDRANYNEQFF. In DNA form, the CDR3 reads TGTGCCAGCAGCCAGGATGACAGGGCAAACTACAATGAGCAGTTCTTC.

In DNA form, the CDR3 reads TGCAGTGCTGTTCAGAACACTGAAGCTTTCTTT. Encoded protein: CSAVQNTEAFF. The chain links TRBV20-1 to TRBJ1-1, with D hard to call. Germline-derived CDR1 and CDR2 are DFQATT and SNEGSKA (reference sequence). Between the trimmed V and J ends, which lost 5 bases and 1 base, there was a span of 5 bases. The CDR3 loop spans 11 amino acids.

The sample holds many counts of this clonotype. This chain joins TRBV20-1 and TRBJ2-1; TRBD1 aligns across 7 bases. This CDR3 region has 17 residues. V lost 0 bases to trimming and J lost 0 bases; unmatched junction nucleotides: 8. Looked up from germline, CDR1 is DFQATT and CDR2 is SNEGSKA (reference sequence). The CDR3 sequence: CSARDSTGESSYNEQFF. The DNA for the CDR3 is TGCAGTGCTAGAGATTCCACAGGGGAAAGCTCCTACAATGAGCAGTTCTTC.

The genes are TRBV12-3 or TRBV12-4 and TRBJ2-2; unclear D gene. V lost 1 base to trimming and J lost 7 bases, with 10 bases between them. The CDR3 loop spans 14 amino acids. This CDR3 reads CASSLVTALGELFF. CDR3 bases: TGTGCCAGCAGTTTAGTCACAGCGCTCGGGGAGCTGTTTTTT.

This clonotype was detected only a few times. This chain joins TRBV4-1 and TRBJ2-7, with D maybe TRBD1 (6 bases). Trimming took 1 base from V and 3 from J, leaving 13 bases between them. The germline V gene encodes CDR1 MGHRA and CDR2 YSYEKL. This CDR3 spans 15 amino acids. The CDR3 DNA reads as TGCGCCAGCAGCCAAGTACCAGGGGAAGTCTACGAGCAGTACTTC. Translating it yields CASSQVPGEVYEQYF.

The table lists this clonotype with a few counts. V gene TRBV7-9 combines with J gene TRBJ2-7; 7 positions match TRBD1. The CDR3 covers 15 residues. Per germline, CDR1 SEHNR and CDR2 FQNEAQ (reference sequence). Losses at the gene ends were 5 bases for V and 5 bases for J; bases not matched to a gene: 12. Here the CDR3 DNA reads TGTGCCAGCAGCAATACCGGGACAGCCTGGGACGAGCAGTACTTC. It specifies CASSNTGTAWDEQYF.

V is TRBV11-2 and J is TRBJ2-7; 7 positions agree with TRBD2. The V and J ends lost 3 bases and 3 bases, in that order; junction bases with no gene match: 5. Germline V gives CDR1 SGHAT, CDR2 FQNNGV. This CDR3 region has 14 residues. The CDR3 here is CASSFGGGVYEQYF. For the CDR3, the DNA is TGTGCCAGCAGCTTTGGGGGGGGGGTCTACGAGCAGTACTTC.